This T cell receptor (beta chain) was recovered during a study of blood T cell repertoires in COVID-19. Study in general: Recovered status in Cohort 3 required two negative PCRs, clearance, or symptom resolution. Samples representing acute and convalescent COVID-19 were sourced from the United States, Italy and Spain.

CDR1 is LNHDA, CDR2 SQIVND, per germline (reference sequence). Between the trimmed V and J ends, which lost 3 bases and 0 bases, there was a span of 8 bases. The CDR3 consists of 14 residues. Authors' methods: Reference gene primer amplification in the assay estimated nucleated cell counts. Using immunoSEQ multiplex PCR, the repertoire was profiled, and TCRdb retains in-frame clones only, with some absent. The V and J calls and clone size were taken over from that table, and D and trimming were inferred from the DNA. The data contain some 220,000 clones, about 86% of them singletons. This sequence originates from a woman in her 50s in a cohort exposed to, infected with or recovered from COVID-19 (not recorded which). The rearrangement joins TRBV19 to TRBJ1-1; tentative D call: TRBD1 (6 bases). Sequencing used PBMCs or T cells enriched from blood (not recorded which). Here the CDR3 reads CASSMDRLNTEAFF. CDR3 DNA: TGTGCCAGTAGTATGGACAGATTGAACACTGAAGCTTTCTTT.